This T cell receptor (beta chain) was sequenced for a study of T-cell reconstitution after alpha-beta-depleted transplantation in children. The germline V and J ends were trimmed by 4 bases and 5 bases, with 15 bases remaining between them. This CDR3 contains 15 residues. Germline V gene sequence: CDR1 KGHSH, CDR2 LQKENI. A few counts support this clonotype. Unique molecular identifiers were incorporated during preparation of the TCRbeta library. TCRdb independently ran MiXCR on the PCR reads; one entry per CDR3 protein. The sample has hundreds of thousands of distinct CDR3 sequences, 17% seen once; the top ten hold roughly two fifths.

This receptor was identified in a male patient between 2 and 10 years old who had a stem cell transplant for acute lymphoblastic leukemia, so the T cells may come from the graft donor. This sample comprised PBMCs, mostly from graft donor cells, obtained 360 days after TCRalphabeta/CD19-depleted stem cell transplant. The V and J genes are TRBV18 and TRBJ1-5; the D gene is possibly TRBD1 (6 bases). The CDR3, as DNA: TGTGCCAGCTCACTCTACAGGGCCCCCGATCAGCCCCAGCATTTT. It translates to CASSLYRAPDQPQHF.